This T cell receptor beta chain originates from a study of long-term antiretroviral therapy in people with HIV (dated by TCRdb to between 2021 and 2023). Study-level background: Collection of the earliest samples took place about a decade ahead of the 2015 WHO recommendation for immediate ART, at a time when ART was typically delayed until CD4 counts fell. Whether ART initiation and durable HIV suppression were associated with changes in peripheral blood TRB repertoire composition and diversity was tested in a retrospective serial study. The cohort contributed roughly 190 cryopreserved PBMC samples from 30 adults with confirmed HIV infection, collected serially over a mean of around 6 years (range 1-12). About 35% of the 30 participants with HIV were female. No cross-contamination during QIAcube processing was shown when test extractions of a monoclonal T-cell line were performed alongside some 33 polyclonal samples.

To be included, a participant needed at least one PBMC sample from before ART initiation plus at least two post-ART samples. All participants with HIV were treated in the United States of America. Before DNA extraction, cryopreserved samples of roughly 0.85-11 million PBMC were thawed and then washed. At the time of the earliest PBMC sample, participants with HIV were aged between roughly 20 and 55 years. PBMC samples from each participant spanned 1-4 timepoints before ART initiation and 2-8 timepoints after ART initiation, with a median of 7 samples. For every participant, serial HIV viral load, CD4+ T-cell count, ART history and demographic data were obtained. Genomic DNA was extracted from unsorted PBMC with a Qiagen kit on a QIAcube, with processing performed in batches of 12 samples. The paper as a whole reports these results and caveats: Expanded TRB clones identified before ART initiation dominated the repertoire across all time points, though the dominance fluctuated and decreased in many PLHIV after ART. Compared with controls, HIV repertoires had narrower CDR3 length ranges, and the network structure pointed to an antigen-experienced repertoire that shifted only slightly toward naive after ART. Inferences about post-ART repertoire changes are limited because no data were available on ART adherence, viral resistance or therapy changes. Unsorted PBMC were profiled instead of sorted CD4+ and CD8+ T cells because pre-ART samples had limited cell numbers. The samples span the years 2004 to 2017, and the ART regimens used at that time may not be as effective as current regimens. Limited PBMC availability meant only the TCR beta chain was sequenced, without alpha chain pairing. Starting ART was linked to a significant rise in TRB diversity, yet even after long-term ART the diversity remained significantly lower than in transplant donor controls.

The immunoSEQ hsTCRB v3.0 assay was used at survey level resolution for TRB variable region sequencing. The target sequencing depth for TRB was about 40,000-55,000 T-cell genomes per sample. An Illumina MiSeq with a v3 150-cycle kit was used to sequence the pooled TRB libraries. The original pipeline was this. Repertoire analysis was performed in R inside a reproducible Nextflow workflow that covered QC, data transformation and analysis. LymphoSeq2, an R package for AIRR-Seq data exploration, was used to implement custom analyses. After excluding a few samples that yielded fewer than 5000 total TRB sequences, under 200 HIV repertoires remained for analysis. Among the 190 or so HIV repertoires that were kept, under 60 were collected before ART initiation and about 130 were collected after ART initiation. Repertoires were downsampled to 5000 TRB nucleotide sequences, with summary statistics averaged over 100 downsampling iterations. Only TRB sequences with CDR3 regions of at least seven amino acids were retained for analysis. Diversity was assessed using a clonality score derived from Shannon entropy and using the Gini coefficient. In the repertoire networks, any two of the top 5000 CDR3 amino acid sequences were linked whenever the two sequences differed by an edit distance of one. Antigen specificity groups and MHC restriction were predicted for TRB CDR3 amino acid sequences with GLIPH2. To flag known CMV, EBV, HIV or tissue antigen associations, CDR3 amino acid sequences were matched against VDJdb and McPAS-TCR. Pre-ART, post-ART and control groups were compared with Wilcoxon signed-rank tests and Holm-Bonferroni correction. TCRdb obtained this table from immuneACCESS and retained in-frame rearrangements with V and J assigned. These tables miss some clones; where compared with another copy, unresolved V genes account for less than half of the shortfall, and the remainder is unexplained. V and J calls and clone size are those listed in that table; D and trimming were worked out from the DNA. The sample data list more than 30,000 clones, and about four fifths of these were observed just once. 7.9% of the sample goes to the ten largest clones.

In the germline V gene (reference sequence), CDR1 corresponds to MNHEY and CDR2 to SMNVEV. The CDR3 covers 16 residues, taking in both the cysteine and the phenylalanine. Only CDR3 DNA remains: 48 bases, in frame from the first base. V ends up 8 bases short and J 2 bases short, with an unmatched junction base count of 12. As concerns this clone: Which antigen it targets is not known. Base qualities are not at hand, and no much larger clone is one base apart.

The TCR comes from a man younger than 35 with HIV. The specimen comprised unsorted PBMCs, sampled 0.4 years before starting antiretroviral therapy. The sequence joins TRBV27 to TRBJ2-3; a stretch of 8 junction bases matches TRBD1. The CDR3 amino acid sequence is: CASYRRTGKVTDTQYF. The DNA sequence is TGTGCCAGCTACCGACGGACAGGGAAGGTCACAGATACGCAGTATTTT.